This record covers a single TCR beta chain. The specificity of this receptor is unknown. Base qualities are not provided; no much larger clone lies one nucleotide away. The donors were healthy, HIV-negative adults with no recently reported acute infections or vaccinations. Only Caucasian adults living in Nashville, Tennessee, USA were represented among the donors. For unsorted samples, approximately 89 million PBMCs were counted, and genomic DNA was extracted using the QIAamp DNA Blood Mini kit. Blood was obtained by leukapheresis, after which PBMCs were separated by Ficoll-Histopaque density gradient centrifugation and cryopreserved in liquid nitrogen vapor phase. The germline V gene (reference sequence) supplies CDR1 GTSNPN and CDR2 SVGIG. For this chain, trimming is 4 bases at the V end and 5 bases at the J end, and the number of junction bases without a gene match is 5. Including the terminal cysteine and phenylalanine, the CDR3 comprises 14 residues. The retained sequence is limited to the CDR3, 42 bases, with the frame set at the first base.

This record belongs to a study of shared clonotypes between healthy human individuals (dated by TCRdb to between 2020 and 2021). Background for the entire study: The cohort included three men and a couple of women between 18 and 49 years of age. Leukapheresis yielded between about 0.94 and 8.9 billion PBMCs per donor. To increase sequencing depth and limit assay-specific biases, different laboratories used diverse techniques to prepare libraries and sequence TCR repertoires. Blood TCR repertoires of roughly five healthy adults were deeply sequenced to estimate repertoire size and the extent of clonotype sharing between individuals.

Using the deep immunoSEQ assay, multiplex PCR amplified TCR CDR3 regions from genomic DNA. Genomic DNA extracted from each cell subset was distributed evenly over all wells of several immunoSEQ 96-well plates, and each plate served as one replicate. For unsorted PBMC, 300 ng genomic DNA, equal to approximately 30,000 T cell genomes, was loaded into each replicate PCR. Unsorted PBMC genomic DNA was sequenced across ten immunoSEQ deep assay plates. The purified libraries were quantified using a Qubit 3.0 fluorometer, sized with a Bioanalyzer 2100, and then quantified again using the KAPA Library Quantification kit. A separate single-read 150-cycle Illumina NextSeq 550 flow cell was used to sequence each immunoSEQ 96-well plate. In the original analysis: Because the immunoSEQ output held only junctional sequences and lacked quality scores, the filtering could not match the filtering applied to full-length reads. Sequences were annotated with PyIR, a Python wrapper for IgBLAST v1.9, and V/J genes and CDR3 were assigned using IMGT germline references. Any read was removed if the V/J assignment was weak (E-value above 1e-6), the CDR3 was missing, or the read contained stop codons, out-of-frame junctions, or ambiguous translated residues. V3J clonotypes were defined as sequences sharing the same inferred V gene, J gene, and CDR3 amino acid sequence. Percentage overlap between repertoires was computed as shared unique clonotypes divided by the size of the smaller repertoire. Richness of each repertoire was evaluated using RTK rarefaction, the Chao1 estimator, and Recon v2.1 estimates of unobserved clonotypes. TCRdb took over this immuneACCESS table, retaining in-frame rearrangements with V and J assigned. Such tables are incomplete; in checked studies, under half of the missing clones stem from an unresolved V gene, and the remainder is unexplained. That table supplies the V and J calls and clone size; D and trimming were determined from the DNA. The sample records about 480,000 clones, approximately 79% of which are singletons. The biggest ten clones account for 12% of the sample.

What the authors observed across the whole study: The genetic and exposure-history diversity represented was limited by the small number of donors. Based on pairwise subsampling, the degree of clonotype sharing among donors was expected to be affected by sequencing depth. Sampling was restricted to blood, and TCR repertoires in tissue are likely to differ from TCR repertoires in blood.

Sequencing was done on a sample of PBMCs. The clonotype comes from a woman aged 40 to 50 in good health. Some clones in this sample may be carry-over from other donors' samples. The chain was built from TRBV30 and TRBJ2-5; 12 middle bases align to TRBD1. Here the CDR3 is given as CAWMGQGAGETQYF. The base sequence is TGTGCCTGGATGGGACAGGGGGCTGGGGAGACCCAGTACTTC. When the CDR3 is completed using the reference TRBV30 and TRBJ2-5 genes on either side, the full variable domain is SQTIHQWPATLVQPVGSPLSLECTVEGTSNPNLYWYRQAAGRGLQLLFYSVGIGQISSEVPQNLSASRPQDRQFILSSKKLLLSDSGFYLCAWMGQGAGETQYFGPGTRLLVL.